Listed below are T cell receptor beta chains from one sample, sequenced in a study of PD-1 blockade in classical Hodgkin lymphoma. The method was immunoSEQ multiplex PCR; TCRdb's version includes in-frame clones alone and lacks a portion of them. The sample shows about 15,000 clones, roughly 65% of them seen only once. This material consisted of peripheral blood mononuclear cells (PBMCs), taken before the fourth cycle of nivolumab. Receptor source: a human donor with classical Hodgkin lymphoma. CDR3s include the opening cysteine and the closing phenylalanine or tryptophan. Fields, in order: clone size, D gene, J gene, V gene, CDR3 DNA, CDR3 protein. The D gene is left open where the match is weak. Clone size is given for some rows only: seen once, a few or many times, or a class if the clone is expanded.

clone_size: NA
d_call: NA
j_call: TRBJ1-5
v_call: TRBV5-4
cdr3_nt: TGTGCCAGCAGCCAAACCCCGACGGCCCTAAATCAGCCCCAGCATTTT
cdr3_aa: CASSQTPTALNQPQHF

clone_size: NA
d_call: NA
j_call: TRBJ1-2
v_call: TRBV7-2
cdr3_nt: TGTGCCAGCAGCTTAGGTCCGCGGGACTATGGCTACACCTTC
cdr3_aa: CASSLGPRDYGYTF

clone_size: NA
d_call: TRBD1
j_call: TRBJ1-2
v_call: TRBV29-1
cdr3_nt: TGCAGCGTTGAACCAATAGGGGGACAGGGTGTCTATGGCTACACCTTC
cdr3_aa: CSVEPIGGQGVYGYTF

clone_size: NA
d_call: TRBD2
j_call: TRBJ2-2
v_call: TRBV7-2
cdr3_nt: TGTGCCAGCAGCCCACCCACTAGCGGGAGACGGAACACCGGGGAGCTGTTTTTT
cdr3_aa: CASSPPTSGRRNTGELFF

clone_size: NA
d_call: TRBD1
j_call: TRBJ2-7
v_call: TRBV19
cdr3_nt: TGTGCCAGTAGTAGTTTGGTTGGACAGGGTTCCTACGAGCAGTACTTC
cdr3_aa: CASSSLVGQGSYEQYF

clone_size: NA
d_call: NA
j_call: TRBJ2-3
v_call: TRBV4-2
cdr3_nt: TGTGCCAGCAGCCAAGAGGGGACTGGGCAGTATTTT
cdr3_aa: CASSQEGTGQYF

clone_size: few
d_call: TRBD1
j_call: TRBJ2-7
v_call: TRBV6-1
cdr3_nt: TGTGCCAGCAGTGAATGGGACAGGGACCCGTACTTC
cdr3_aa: CASSEWDRDPYF

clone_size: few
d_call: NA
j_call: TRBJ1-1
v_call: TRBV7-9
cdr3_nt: TGTGCCAGCAGCTTAGTTGGGGGACCGCTGACTGAAGCTTTCTTT
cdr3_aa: CASSLVGGPLTEAFF

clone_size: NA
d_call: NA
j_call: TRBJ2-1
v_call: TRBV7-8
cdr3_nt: TGTGCCAGCAGCTCCAGGCAAACGGATGAGCAGTTCTTC
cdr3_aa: CASSSRQTDEQFF

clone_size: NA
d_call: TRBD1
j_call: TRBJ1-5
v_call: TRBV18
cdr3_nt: TGTGCCAGCTCACCAGTAGGGGGCTATAGCAATCAGCCCCAGCATTTT
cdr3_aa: CASSPVGGYSNQPQHF

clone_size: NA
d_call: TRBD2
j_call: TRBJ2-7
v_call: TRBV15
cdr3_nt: TGTGCCACCAGCAGAGATTGGGGGACTAGCGGTTCATACGAGCAGTACTTC
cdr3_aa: CATSRDWGTSGSYEQYF

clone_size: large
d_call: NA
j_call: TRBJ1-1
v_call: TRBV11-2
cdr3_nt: TGTGCCAGCAGCCCGGGGGCTGAAGCTTTCTTT
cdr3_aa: CASSPGAEAFF

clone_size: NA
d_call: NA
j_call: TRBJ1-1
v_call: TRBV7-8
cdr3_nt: TGTGCCAGCAGCTCCGGTAGGGAAGCTTTCTTT
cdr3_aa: CASSSGREAFF

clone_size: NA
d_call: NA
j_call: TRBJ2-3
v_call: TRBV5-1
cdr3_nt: TGCGCCAGTTCAGATACGCAGTATTTT
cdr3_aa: CASSDTQYF

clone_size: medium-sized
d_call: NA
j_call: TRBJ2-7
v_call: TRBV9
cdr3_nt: TGTGCCAGCAGCGTAGGGGTAGGCGAGCAGTACTTC
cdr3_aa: CASSVGVGEQYF

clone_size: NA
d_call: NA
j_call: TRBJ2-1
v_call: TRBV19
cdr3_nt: TGTGCCAGTACCGCCGGAGGGGGGTTATACAATGAGCAGTTCTTC
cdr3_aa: CASTAGGGLYNEQFF

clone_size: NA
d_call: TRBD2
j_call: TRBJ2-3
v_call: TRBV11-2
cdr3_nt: TGTGCCAGCGGCGGTAGCGGGTTTATCACAGATACGCAGTATTTT
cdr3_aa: CASGGSGFITDTQYF

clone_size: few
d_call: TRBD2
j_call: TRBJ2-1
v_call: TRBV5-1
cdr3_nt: TGCGCCAGCAGCCTCGGGACTAGCGGGAGTTCCTACAATGAGCAGTTCTTC
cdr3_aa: CASSLGTSGSSYNEQFF

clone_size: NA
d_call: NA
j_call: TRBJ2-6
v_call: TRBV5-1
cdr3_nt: TGCGCCAGCAGCTTGGACTCTGGGGCCAACGTCCTGACTTTC
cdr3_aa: CASSLDSGANVLTF